The 27 T cell receptor beta chains listed next were all sequenced from one sample in a study of cytomegalovirus exposure and HLA in healthy donors. In the PCR, 60 Vbeta and 13 Jbeta primers were used. Generated by immunoSEQ multiplex PCR, the TCRdb table keeps only in-frame clones and is missing some. The sample table includes some 120,000 clones. Sample: PBMCs. These receptors were taken from a man in his forties in good health and CMV-seronegative.

V gene TRBV28 combines with J gene TRBJ2-5; the match to TRBD1 covers 10 bases. The CDR3 has 15 residues. Losses at the gene ends were 6 bases for V and 5 bases for J; bases not matched to a gene: 9. The germline V gene has CDR1 MDHEN and CDR2 SYDVKM. The CDR3 DNA follows: TGTGCCAGCAGCGGTGAGACAGGGGGCGCGGAGACCCAGTACTTC. As protein: CASSGETGGAETQYF.

This chain joins TRBV5-6 and TRBJ1-3; 8 bases fit TRBD1. The CDR3 contains 15 residues. V lost 0 bases, J lost 3 bases, and 2 bases stayed unmatched. Germline CDR1 and CDR2: SGHDT and YYEEEE. The CDR3 spells CASSLGQGFGNTIYF. The CDR3, as DNA: TGTGCCAGCAGCTTGGGACAGGGGTTTGGAAACACCATATATTTT.

The gene calls are TRBV11-1 and TRBJ2-7; maybe TRBD1 (6 bases). The V end lost 1 base, the J end lost 5 bases, and 6 bases lay between the germline ends. The CDR3 runs to 12 residues. Germline V gene lookup returns CDR1 SGHAT and CDR2 FQDESV (reference sequence). CDR3 sequence reads: CASSLDRDEQYF. The CDR3 bases are TGTGCCAGCAGCTTAGACAGGGACGAGCAGTACTTC.

The V gene is TRBV5-6, the J gene TRBJ2-1; 10 positions match TRBD2. J lost 7 bases, V lost 1 base, and 8 bases had no gene match. This CDR3 has 16 amino acids. Germline CDR1 is SGHDT and CDR2 is YYEEEE. DNA of the CDR3: TGTGCCAGCAGCTTGCCCGGACTAGCGGCCTTTAATGAGCAGTTCTTC. This gives the protein CASSLPGLAAFNEQFF.

Notes on this clone: An end of the junction differs from the germline gene, which may be a read error. This chain joins TRBV5-6 and TRBJ1-2; no reliable D call. This CDR3 comprises 15 residues. CDR1 is SGHDT and CDR2 is YYEEEE in the germline V gene. CDR3 loop: CASSNRRGANYGYTF. In nucleotides, the CDR3 is TGTGCCAGCAGCAATAGACGGGGAGCTAACTATGGCTACACCTTT. Combining the CDR3 with reference TRBV5-6 and TRBJ1-2 gives the whole variable domain DAGVTQSPTHLIKTRGQQVTLRCSPKSGHDTVSWYQQALGQGPQFIFQYYEEEERQRGNFPDRFSGHQFPNYSSELNVNALLLGDSALYLCASSNRRGANYGYTFGSGTRLTVV.

The chain combines TRBV4-1 with TRBJ2-7, with TRBD2 as a possible D gene (5 bases). CDR3 size: 15 residues. The V end was cut by 1 base, the J end by 6 bases, with 16 bases between. The germline gives CDR1 MGHRA, CDR2 YSYEKL. The CDR3 DNA reads TGCGCCAGCAGCCAAGGGCTAGCCCCAGACTTCGAGCAGTACTTC. Its protein product is CASSQGLAPDFEQYF.

The chain recombines TRBV2 with TRBJ1-5; D may be TRBD1 (5 bases). V lost 5 bases, J lost 1 base, and 18 bases lay in between. Germline CDR1 SNHLY, CDR2 FYNNEI. CDR3 length: 17 residues. The CDR3 here is CASSTQGWVISNQPQHF. The CDR3 DNA reads TGTGCCAGCAGTACCCAGGGTTGGGTTATCAGCAATCAGCCCCAGCATTTT.

The genes are TRBV7-2 and TRBJ2-7; 8 bases agree with TRBD2. The length of the CDR3 is 15 residues. Germline lookup yields CDR1 SGHTA and CDR2 FQGNSA. V lost 5 bases, J lost 1 base, and 7 bases stayed unmatched. Written as DNA, the CDR3 is TGTGCCAGCAGCCAATACCCGGGGGGGTCCTACGAGCAGTACTTC. Its protein product is CASSQYPGGSYEQYF. Full variable domain (remainder filled in from reference TRBV7-2 and TRBJ2-7): GAGVSQSPSNKVTEKGKDVELRCDPISGHTALYWYRQSLGQGLEFLIYFQGNSAPDKSGLPSDRFSAERTGGSVSTLTIQRTQQEDSAVYLCASSQYPGGSYEQYFGPGTRLTVT.

J is TRBJ1-6 and V is TRBV5-1, with a tentative D call TRBD1 (6 bases). CDR3 length: 16 amino acids. V lost 2 bases and J 7 bases, leaving 16 bases between the germline ends. Germline V gene data show CDR1 as SGHRS and CDR2 as YFSETQ. The DNA for the CDR3 is TGCGCCAGCAGCTTACAGACAGGAAAGGGGAATTCACCCCTCCACTTT. Its protein product is CASSLQTGKGNSPLHF.

V is TRBV30 and J is TRBJ2-7; D ambiguous. The ends were cut back, 5 bases at V and 0 bases at J, with 8 bases in the middle. The CDR3 is 12 amino acids. Germline V lookup: CDR1 GTSNPN, CDR2 SVGIG (reference sequence). DNA of the CDR3: TGTGCCTGGGCGCCCGCCTCCTACGAGCAGTACTTC. It is translated as CAWAPASYEQYF.

The chain combines TRBV28 with TRBJ2-7; perhaps TRBD2 as D (6 bases). CDR1 is MDHEN, CDR2 SYDVKM, per germline. This CDR3 is built from 15 residues. The ends were cut back, 2 bases at V and 2 bases at J, with 13 bases in the middle. As DNA, the CDR3 is TGTGCCAGCAGTTTAATAGCGGAGCATACCTACGAGCAGTACTTC. It translates to CASSLIAEHTYEQYF. The variable domain in full, completed from reference TRBV28 and TRBJ2-7, reads DVKVTQSSRYLVKRTGEKVFLECVQDMDHENMFWYRQDPGLGLRLIYFSYDVKMKEKGDIPEGYSVSREKKERFSLILESASTNQTSMYLCASSLIAEHTYEQYFGPGTRLTVT.

The V gene is TRBV5-4, the J gene TRBJ2-1, with a possible D match to TRBD2 (6 bases). The germline V gene encodes CDR1 SGHNT and CDR2 YYREEE (reference sequence). The V end was cut by 0 bases, the J end by 6 bases, with 10 bases between. The CDR3 totals 14 residues. The DNA for the CDR3 is TGTGCCAGCAGCTTGGGGACTACTACCAATGAGCAGTTCTTC. Its translation is CASSLGTTTNEQFF.

This sequence joins TRBV7-2 and TRBJ2-5, with 16 bases matching TRBD2. CDR3 length equals 17 residues. V lost 5 bases, J lost 5 bases, and 8 bases stayed unmatched. Germline values: CDR1 SGHTA, CDR2 FQGNSA. The CDR3 here is CASSHGTSGRALETQYF. CDR3 in DNA: TGTGCCAGCAGCCACGGGACTAGCGGGAGGGCTTTGGAGACCCAGTACTTC. Based on the CDR3 plus reference TRBV7-2 and TRBJ2-5, the full variable domain is GAGVSQSPSNKVTEKGKDVELRCDPISGHTALYWYRQSLGQGLEFLIYFQGNSAPDKSGLPSDRFSAERTGGSVSTLTIQRTQQEDSAVYLCASSHGTSGRALETQYFGPGTRLLVL.

The chain uses TRBV4-1 and TRBJ2-2, with TRBD1 as a possible D gene (6 bases). V lost 1 base, J lost 0 bases, and 9 bases lay in between. The CDR3 consists of 16 residues. Germline V lookup: CDR1 MGHRA, CDR2 YSYEKL. CDR3 in amino acids: CASSQAGTTNTGELFF. CDR3 nucleotide sequence: TGCGCCAGCAGCCAAGCGGGGACAACGAACACCGGGGAGCTGTTTTTT.

The genes are TRBV4-1 and TRBJ2-5; TRBD1 matches at 7 bases. The J call is in doubt because the DNA end fits TRBJ2-7 better. Germline assignment: CDR1 MGHRA and CDR2 YSYEKL. The CDR3 runs 14 residues. Written as DNA, the CDR3 is TGCGCCAGCAGCCAACGGACAGGAGTCTACGAGCAGTACTTC. Translation: CASSQRTGVYEQYF.

This chain joins TRBV5-1 and TRBJ2-3; possible D gene TRBD1, 5 bases. The CDR3 runs to 14 residues. V lost 2 bases to trimming and J lost 4 bases, with 11 bases between them. Germline V lookup: CDR1 SGHRS, CDR2 YFSETQ. This CDR3 is CASSFQGRADTQYF. CDR3 bases: TGCGCCAGCAGCTTCCAGGGTCGGGCAGATACGCAGTATTTT.

This sequence joins TRBV11-3 and TRBJ2-3, with TRBD2 matching 12 bases. Germline assignment: CDR1 SGHNT and CDR2 YENEEA. The CDR3 runs 15 residues. V was clipped by 5 bases and J by 6 bases; unmatched bases: 6. The CDR3 DNA sequence: TGTGCCAGCAGCATTGGGACTAGCGGGTTTGATACGCAGTATTTT. Its translation is CASSIGTSGFDTQYF.

The chain couples TRBV25-1 to TRBJ1-6; no firm D call. Germline V CDR1 and CDR2: MGHDK, SYGVNS. Trimming stripped 1 base from V and 7 bases from J, with 20 bases between. The CDR3 is 18 residues long. CDR3 region: CASSESAGSARWNSPLHF. Written as DNA, the CDR3 is TGTGCCAGCAGTGAATCGGCGGGCTCCGCTCGGTGGAATTCACCCCTCCACTTT.

The rearrangement uses TRBV9 and TRBJ1-3; 10 bases map to TRBD1. CDR1 SGDLS and CDR2 YYNGEE come from the germline V gene. J lost 4 bases, V lost 3 bases, and 13 bases had no gene match. The CDR3 length is 18 residues. The CDR3 nucleotides read TGTGCCAGCAGCGAGGGAAGACAGGGGGCGCTTACCGGAAACACCATATATTTT. This codes for CASSEGRQGALTGNTIYF.

This chain joins TRBV15 and TRBJ2-5; no clear D gene. Germline V lookup: CDR1 LNHNV, CDR2 YYDKDF (reference sequence). Trimming removed 0 bases at V and 4 bases at J, with 12 bases between. The CDR3 consists of 15 residues. The CDR3 here is CATSRDGQFLETQYF. The CDR3 DNA reads as TGTGCCACCAGCAGAGATGGGCAGTTTCTAGAGACCCAGTACTTC.

The V call is TRBV11-3, the J call TRBJ1-3; tentative D call: TRBD1 (5 bases). The CDR3 has 14 residues. The V end was cut by 5 bases, the J end by 3 bases, with 11 bases between. Looked up from germline, CDR1 is SGHNT and CDR2 is YENEEA. The CDR3 DNA is TGTGCCAGCAGCCCCCGACAGAGTGGAAACACCATATATTTT. It is translated as CASSPRQSGNTIYF.

The chain combines TRBV28 with TRBJ2-7, with 8 nucleotides matching TRBD2. CDR3 length equals 15 residues. Germline V gene sequence: CDR1 MDHEN, CDR2 SYDVKM. With V trimmed by 5 bases and J by 4 bases, 10 bases remained unmatched. The CDR3 nucleotides read TGTGCCAGCAGTCTTTCCGGGACTAGTGGGTACGAGCAGTACTTC. Translation gives CASSLSGTSGYEQYF.

The rearrangement uses TRBV4-1 and TRBJ2-6; 9 bases are shared with TRBD1. Germline V gene data show CDR1 as MGHRA and CDR2 as YSYEKL. The junction had 5 bases not matched to a gene; V was cut back by 5 bases and J by 0 bases. The CDR3 is made up of 17 amino acids. CDR3 residues: CASSNRGLGSGANVLTF. As DNA, the CDR3 is TGCGCCAGCAGCAACAGGGGGCTGGGCTCTGGGGCCAACGTCCTGACTTTC.

The chain couples TRBV6-6 to TRBJ2-1; TRBD2 matches at 7 bases. In germline, CDR1 is MNHNY, CDR2 SVGAGI (reference sequence). V shed 6 bases, J shed 8 bases, and the junction held 10 bases outside the gene matches. CDR3 length: 14 residues. The CDR3, as DNA: TGTGCCAGCAGAGCGGGACTTGCCGGGTATGAGCAGTTCTTC. Translation gives CASRAGLAGYEQFF.

The CDR3 is CASSNSGTGGAGSNQPQHF. CDR3 DNA: TGTGCCAGCAGTAATTCCGGGACAGGGGGCGCGGGGAGCAATCAGCCCCAGCATTTT. The rearrangement uses TRBV27 and TRBJ1-5, with 12 bases identical to TRBD1. Germline assignment: CDR1 MNHEY and CDR2 SMNVEV (reference sequence). This CDR3 is built from 19 residues. The ends lost 5 bases at V and 1 base at J; junction bases unmatched: 12.

V is TRBV6-5 and J is TRBJ2-2; D is perhaps TRBD2 (6 bases). The V and J ends lost 4 bases and 4 bases respectively, with 16 bases between them. The CDR3 is 16 amino acids. The germline gives CDR1 MNHEY, CDR2 SVGAGI. The CDR3 loop is CASSSLGGDFTGELFF. The CDR3 DNA follows: TGTGCCAGCAGTTCCCTTGGCGGGGACTTCACCGGGGAGCTGTTTTTT.

The genes are TRBV11-2 and TRBJ2-1, with 11 positions matching TRBD2. With V trimmed by 7 bases and J by 4 bases, 18 bases remained unmatched. Per the germline V gene, CDR1 is SGHAT and CDR2 is FQNNGV. The CDR3 runs 19 residues. CDR3 protein: CASTSWGERTSGLYNEQFF. In DNA, the CDR3 is TGTGCCAGCACCTCGTGGGGGGAAAGGACTAGCGGGCTGTACAATGAGCAGTTCTTC.